This entry describes one TCR beta chain. Its antigen is not known. This entry comes from a study of Tregs in tolerant kidney transplant recipients. Germline CDR1 is MNHNY and CDR2 is SVGAGI (reference sequence). With 2 bases clipped from V and 4 bases from J, the junction kept 1 base outside the gene matches. CDR3 length equals 13 residues. Unstimulated regulatory T cells (CD4+CD25+CD127-), CD4+CD25- non-regulatory cells, CD4 and CD8 cells were FACS-sorted from thawed PBMCs. Sequenced by immunoSEQ multiplex PCR; TCRdb stores in-frame clones only, minus some. The table includes around 230,000 clones, 80% to 85% detected once. Study conclusions and caveats: The small number of patients limits these findings pending further validation. Tregs expanded with activated donor B cells seemed most donor-specific.

The receptor was derived from a human donor in good health. The rearrangement uses TRBV6-6 and TRBJ2-5; TRBD1 matches at 7 bases. Sequencing input: CD4+ T cells from blood. CDR3 coding DNA: TGTGCCAGCAGTTACGACAGGGTAGAGACCCAGTACTTC. Its protein is CASSYDRVETQYF.